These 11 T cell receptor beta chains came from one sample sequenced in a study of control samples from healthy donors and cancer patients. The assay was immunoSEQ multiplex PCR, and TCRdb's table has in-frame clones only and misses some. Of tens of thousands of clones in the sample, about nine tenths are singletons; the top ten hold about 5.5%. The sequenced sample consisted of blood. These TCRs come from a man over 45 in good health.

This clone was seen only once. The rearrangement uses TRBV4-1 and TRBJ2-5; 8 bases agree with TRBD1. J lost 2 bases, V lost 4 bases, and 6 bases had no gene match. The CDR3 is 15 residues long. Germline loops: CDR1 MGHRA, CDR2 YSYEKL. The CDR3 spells CASSPRGLDQETQYF. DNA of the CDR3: TGCGCCAGCAGCCCCAGGGGGCTTGATCAAGAGACCCAGTACTTC.

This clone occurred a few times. The CDR3 region has the DNA TGTGCCAGCTCACCCAGACAGGGACGGAGTGCTTTGAATGAGCAGTTCTTC. It codes for CASSPRQGRSALNEQFF. The chain recombines TRBV18 with TRBJ2-1; TRBD1 matches at 7 bases. V was pared by 3 bases and J by 7 bases, with 15 bases of the junction left unmatched. The CDR3 runs 17 residues. Germline V gene sequence: CDR1 KGHSH, CDR2 LQKENI.

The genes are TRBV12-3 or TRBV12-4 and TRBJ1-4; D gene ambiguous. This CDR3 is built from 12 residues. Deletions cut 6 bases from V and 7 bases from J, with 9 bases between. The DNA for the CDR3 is TGTGCCAGCAGCCCCGGATCTGAAAAACTGTTTTTT. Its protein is CASSPGSEKLFF.

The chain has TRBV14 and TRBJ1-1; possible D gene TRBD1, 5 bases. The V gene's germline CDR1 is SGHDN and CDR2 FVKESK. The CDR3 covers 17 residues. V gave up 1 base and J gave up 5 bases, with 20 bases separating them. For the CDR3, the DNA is TGTGCCAGCAGCCAAGGAATCCTCCGAGGGGTGGGGACTGAAGCTTTCTTT. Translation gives CASSQGILRGVGTEAFF.

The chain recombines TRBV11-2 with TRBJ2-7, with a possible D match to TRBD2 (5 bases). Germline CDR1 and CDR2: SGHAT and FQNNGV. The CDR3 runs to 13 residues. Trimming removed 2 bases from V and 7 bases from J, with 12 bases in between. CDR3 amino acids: CASSLTRSGEQYF. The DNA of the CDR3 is TGTGCCAGCAGCTTAACCAGATCGGGAGAGCAGTACTTC.

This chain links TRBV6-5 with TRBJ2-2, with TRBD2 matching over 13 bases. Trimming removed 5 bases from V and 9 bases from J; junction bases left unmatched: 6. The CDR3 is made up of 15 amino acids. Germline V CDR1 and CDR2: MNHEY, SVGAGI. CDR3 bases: TGTGCCAGCAGTCTAACTAGCGGGGGGGCTCGGGAGCTGTTTTTT. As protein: CASSLTSGGARELFF.

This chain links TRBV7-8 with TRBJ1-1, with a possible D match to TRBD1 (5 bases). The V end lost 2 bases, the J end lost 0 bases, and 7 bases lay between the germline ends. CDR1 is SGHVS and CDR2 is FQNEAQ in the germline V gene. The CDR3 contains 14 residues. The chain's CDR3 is CASSLQGMNTEAFF. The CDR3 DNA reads TGTGCCAGCAGCTTACAGGGCATGAACACTGAAGCTTTCTTT.

The chain's CDR3 is CASSVDRGTDTQYF. CDR3 in DNA: TGTGCCAGTAGTGTCGACAGGGGTACAGATACGCAGTATTTT. This chain connects TRBV19 to TRBJ2-3, with TRBD1 identical over 8 bases. CDR1 is LNHDA and CDR2 is SQIVND in the germline V gene (reference sequence). The CDR3 is 14 residues long. J was trimmed by 3 bases and V by 5 bases; bases with no gene match: 4.

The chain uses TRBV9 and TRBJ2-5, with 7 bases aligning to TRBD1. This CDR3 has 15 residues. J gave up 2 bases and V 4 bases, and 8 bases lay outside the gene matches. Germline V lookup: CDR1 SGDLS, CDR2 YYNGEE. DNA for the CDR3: TGTGCCAGCAGCCCCGGGACAGTCACTCAAGAGACCCAGTACTTC. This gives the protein CASSPGTVTQETQYF.

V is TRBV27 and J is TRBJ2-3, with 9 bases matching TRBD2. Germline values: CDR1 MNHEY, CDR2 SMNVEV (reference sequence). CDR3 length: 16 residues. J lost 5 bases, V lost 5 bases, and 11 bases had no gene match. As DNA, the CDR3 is TGTGCCAGCAGTGTCGGGGGCGGGGGGGCCGTAGATACGCAGTATTTT. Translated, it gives CASSVGGGGAVDTQYF.

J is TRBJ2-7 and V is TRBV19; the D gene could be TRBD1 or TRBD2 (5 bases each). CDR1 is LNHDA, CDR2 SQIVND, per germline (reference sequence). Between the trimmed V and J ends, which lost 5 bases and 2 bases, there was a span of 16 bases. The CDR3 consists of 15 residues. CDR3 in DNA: TGTGCCAGTAGTTCTAGCAAAGGGGCAGCCTACGAGCAGTACTTC. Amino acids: CASSSSKGAAYEQYF. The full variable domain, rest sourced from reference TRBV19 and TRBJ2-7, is DGGITQSPKYLFRKEGQNVTLSCEQNLNHDAMYWYRQDPGQGLRLIYYSQIVNDFQKGDIAEGYSVSREKKESFPLTVTSAQKNPTAFYLCASSSSKGAAYEQYFGPGTRLTVT.